This T cell receptor beta chain was recovered during a study of T cells in Graves' hyperthyroidism and ophthalmopathy. Study results and limitations: Most clonotypes that expanded in the thyroid above 0.001 also showed up in blood. Before onset, by a median of around 6.4 months, the model predicted ophthalmopathy.

The table lists this clonotype with a few counts. Its antigen is not known. Amplification targeted TCR beta CDR3 regions from RNA transcripts. An initial round of RT-PCR targeting the TCR CDR3 relied on the HTBI primer set. TCRdb redid the calling of the multiplex PCR reads with MiXCR, one entry per CDR3 protein. The sample lists a few hundred thousand distinct CDR3 sequences; 15% to 20% were seen once. Individuals with ophthalmopathy presented a Clinical Activity Score of at least 3, a NOSPECS grade of at least 4 and a duration under 3 months. Orbital computed tomography and thyroid ultrasound, together with serum TRAb and thyroxine and clinical symptoms, were used for diagnoses. V trimming: 5 bases; J trimming: 3 bases; junction bases outside the gene matches: 6. The CDR3 consists of 14 residues. Germline V gene sequence: CDR1 SGHAT, CDR2 FQNNGV.

The rearrangement uses TRBV11-2 and TRBJ2-5, with 7 bases lining up with TRBD1. Sequencing was done on a sample of blood. The clonotype originates from a woman between 18 and 30 years old with Graves' ophthalmopathy. For the CDR3, the DNA is TGTGCCAGCAGCCCACCCGGGACAGAAGAGACCCAGTACTTC. Translated: CASSPPGTEETQYF.